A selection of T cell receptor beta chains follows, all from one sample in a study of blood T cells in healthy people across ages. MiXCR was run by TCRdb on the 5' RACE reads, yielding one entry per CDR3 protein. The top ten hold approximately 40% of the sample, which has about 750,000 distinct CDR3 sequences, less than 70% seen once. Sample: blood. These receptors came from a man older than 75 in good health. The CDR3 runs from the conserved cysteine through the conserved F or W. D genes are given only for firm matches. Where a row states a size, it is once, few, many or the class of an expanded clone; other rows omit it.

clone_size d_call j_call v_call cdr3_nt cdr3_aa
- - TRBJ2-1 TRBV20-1 TGCAGTGCTAGGAGGGTACCCCTAGGAGGTAATGAGCAGTTCTTC CSARRVPLGGNEQFF
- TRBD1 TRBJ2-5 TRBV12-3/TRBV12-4 TGTGCCAGCAGTGGGGATGGGACAGCACAAGAGACCCAGTACTTC CASSGDGTAQETQYF
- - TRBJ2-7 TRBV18 TGTGCCAGCTCACCAAGGGAGACGAACCACGAGCAGTACTTC CASSPRETNHEQYF
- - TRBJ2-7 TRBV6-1 TGTGCCAGCAGTGAAGGACTGGCGGACACCTACGAGCAGTACTTC CASSEGLADTYEQYF
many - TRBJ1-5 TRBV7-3 TGTGCCAGCAGCTTAACGGACAGCCCCAATCAGCCCCAGCATTTT CASSLTDSPNQPQHF
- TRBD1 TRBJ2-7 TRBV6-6 TGTGCCAGCAGAAACAGGGGGCTCTCCTACGAGCAGTACTTC CASRNRGLSYEQYF
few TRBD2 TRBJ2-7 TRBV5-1 TGCGCCAGCAGCCGAGGACTAGCGGGAGCCCTTGCCTACGAGCAGTACTTC CASSRGLAGALAYEQYF
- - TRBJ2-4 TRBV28 TGTGCCAGCAGTCCCGACAGCTTAGACATTCAGTACTTC CASSPDSLDIQYF
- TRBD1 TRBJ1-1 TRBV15 TGTGCCACCAGCAGGAGGGAGACAGGGAGGACTGAAGCTTTCTTT CATSRRETGRTEAFF
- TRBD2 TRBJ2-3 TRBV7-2 TGTGCCAGCAGCCGGGCGGGGGGCGGGGGATACGCGTATTTT CASSRAGGGGYAYF
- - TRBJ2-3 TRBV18 TGTGCCAGCACGACCCTGGCCGTAGATACGCAGTATTTT CASTTLAVDTQYF
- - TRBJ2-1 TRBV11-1 TGTGCCAGCAGCTGGTTTAGCGTGGAAGCCTACAATGAGCAGTTCTTC CASSWFSVEAYNEQFF
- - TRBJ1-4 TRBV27 TGTGCCAGCAGTCGAAAACAGGACACGCAGATGTCGGGAAAACTGTTTTTT CASSRKQDTQMSGKLFF
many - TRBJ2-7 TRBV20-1 TGCAGTGCTAAAGAGTACGAGCAGTACTTC CSAKEYEQYF
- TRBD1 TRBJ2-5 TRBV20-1 TGCAGTGCCTCGGACAGGGCCGGCGGGGAGACCCAGTACTTC CSASDRAGGETQYF
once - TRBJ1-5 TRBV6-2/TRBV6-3 TGTGCCAGCAGTTACTCCCTAGGCCGGAGGGATCTTAGCAATCAGCCCCAGCATTTT CASSYSLGRRDLSNQPQHF
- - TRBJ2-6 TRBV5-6 TGTGCCAGCAGCGAAGGTGGTGGGGCCAACGTCCTGACTTTC CASSEGGGANVLTF
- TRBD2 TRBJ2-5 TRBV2 TGTGCCAGCCGATCCGGACTAGCGGGAGGGCTCGGGGAGACCCAGTACTTC CASRSGLAGGLGETQYF
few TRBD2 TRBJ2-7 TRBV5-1 TGCGCCAGCAGCTTTTTTGCGGGAGTAGTCGACTACGAGCAGTACTTC CASSFFAGVVDYEQYF
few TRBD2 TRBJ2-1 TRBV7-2 TGTGCCAGCAGCTTGAGCGGGAGCACCTACAATGAGCAGTTCTTC CASSLSGSTYNEQFF
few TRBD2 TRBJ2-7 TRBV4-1 TGCGCCAGCAGCCAACTTTTCAAGGGGCTGACTAGCGGATACTACGAGCAGTACTTC CASSQLFKGLTSGYYEQYF
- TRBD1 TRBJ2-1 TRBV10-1 TGCACCAGCAGCGTCGACAGGGACTCCTACAATGAGCAGTTCTTC CTSSVDRDSYNEQFF
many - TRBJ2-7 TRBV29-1 TGCAGCGTTGGGAAAGGGGCAGGCTACGAGCAGTACTTC CSVGKGAGYEQYF
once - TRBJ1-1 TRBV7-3 TGTGCCAGCAGCTTGGCGAGTAGCGGGATTGGGACTGAAGCTTTCTTT CASSLASSGIGTEAFF
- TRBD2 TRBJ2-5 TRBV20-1 TGCAGTGCTAGAAAAAATCTAGCGGGAGTTCGAGAGACCCAGTACTTC CSARKNLAGVRETQYF
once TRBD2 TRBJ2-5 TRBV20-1 TGCAGTGCTTGGGGCGGGAGCGTCCAAGAGACCCAGTACTTC CSAWGGSVQETQYF
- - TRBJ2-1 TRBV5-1 TGCGCCAGCAGCTTGGGGCAGACTGGGAAATTCGGGTATGAGCAGTTCTTC CASSLGQTGKFGYEQFF
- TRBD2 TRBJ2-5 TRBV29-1 TGCAGCGTTGAATGGCCAGCGGGAGGGCAAGAGACCCAGTACTTC CSVEWPAGGQETQYF
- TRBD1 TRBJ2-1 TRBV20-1 TGCAGTGCTATGAGGACAGGGGAAGGGGAGCAGTTCTTC CSAMRTGEGEQFF
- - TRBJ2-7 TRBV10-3 TGTGCCATCAGATCGGCTTCAGCCCCGATCTACGAGCAGTACTTC CAIRSASAPIYEQYF
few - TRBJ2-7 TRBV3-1 TGTGCCAGCAGCCAAGAAGAAGGGAGGGGGTTGATCCACGAGCAGTACTTC CASSQEEGRGLIHEQYF
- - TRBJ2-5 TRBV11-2 TGTGCCAGCAGCTTAAGTAAGGGTGAGGAGACCCAGTACTTC CASSLSKGEETQYF
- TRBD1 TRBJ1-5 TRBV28 TGTGCCAGCAGGTCCCCGAGACAGGGGGCGGGTCAGCCCCAGCATTTT CASRSPRQGAGQPQHF
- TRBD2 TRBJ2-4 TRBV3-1 TGTGCCAGCAGCCAAGGTGGTGCACTAGCGGAAAACATTCAGTACTTC CASSQGGALAENIQYF
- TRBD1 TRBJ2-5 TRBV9 TGTGCCAGCAGCGTAGCTATTAGGGGACAGGTTCAAGAGACCCAGTACTTC CASSVAIRGQVQETQYF
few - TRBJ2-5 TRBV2 TGTGCCAGCGAAGCAGGGGGGTCCATACAAGAGACCCAGTACTTC CASEAGGSIQETQYF
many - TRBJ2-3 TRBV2 TGTGCCAGCACCCCGGGTGGGACAGATACGCAGTATTTT CASTPGGTDTQYF